The source of this T cell receptor (beta chain) is a study of blood T cell repertoires in COVID-19. This CDR3 is 16 amino acids long. CDR1 is SGHTA and CDR2 is FQGNSA in the germline V gene. V shed 7 bases and J shed 6 bases, with 19 bases lying between them. TCRdb's table, derived via immunoSEQ multiplex PCR, lists solely in-frame clones and lacks some. This table has under 300,000 clones, 70% to 90% appearing once. This chain connects TRBV7-2 to TRBJ1-6; D is uncertain. The receptor's source is a man between 45 and 60 years old with acute or convalescent COVID-19. Sequenced sample: peripheral blood. The CDR3, as DNA: TGTGCCAGCACCCTCACGCTTGGCAGTCCTAATTCACCCCTCCACTTT. It codes for CASTLTLGSPNSPLHF.